These 21 T cell receptor beta chains were sequenced from one sample in a study of blood T cell repertoires in COVID-19 (dated by TCRdb to the early 2020s). Receptor libraries were prepared by the immunoSEQ multiplex PCR assay. The immuneACCESS repertoire file appears here via TCRdb, limited to in-frame rearrangements. These files lack a portion of the clones; in checked studies, under half of the deficit traces to unresolved V genes, and the cause of the others is not known. This sample comprises about 140,000 clones, approximately 88% of them detected only once. The ten largest clones add up to approximately 1.5% of the sample. Sequencing was done on a sample of peripheral blood. Receptors were obtained from a woman between 50 and 59 years old with acute or convalescent COVID-19.

J is TRBJ1-3 and V is TRBV20-1; unclear D gene. In germline, CDR1 is DFQATT, CDR2 SNEGSKA (reference sequence). This CDR3 is 11 amino acids long. Deletions cut 4 bases from V and 7 bases from J, with 8 bases between. The CDR3 DNA reads TGCAGTGCTAAACTCCCGAACACCATATATTTT. Amino acid sequence: CSAKLPNTIYF.

The chain links TRBV2 to TRBJ2-1, with TRBD1 matching over 10 bases. The V segment lost 5 bases and the J segment 0 bases; nucleotides outside the gene matches: 1. Germline values: CDR1 SNHLY, CDR2 FYNNEI. The CDR3 has 15 residues. The CDR3 sequence is CASSRDRGSYNEQFF. The DNA of the CDR3 is TGTGCCAGCAGTCGGGACAGGGGCTCCTACAATGAGCAGTTCTTC.

CDR3 sequence: CASSLDGSQAYNEQFF. Written as DNA, the CDR3 is TGTGCCAGCAGCTTAGACGGTAGCCAAGCTTACAATGAGCAGTTCTTC. The V gene is TRBV11-2, the J gene TRBJ2-1, with D hard to call. Per germline, CDR1 SGHAT and CDR2 FQNNGV. The CDR3 consists of 16 residues. The V and J ends lost 0 bases and 4 bases respectively, with 13 bases between them.

A single count supports this clone. The chain recombines TRBV11-2 with TRBJ2-5, with no clear D. The V end was cut by 4 bases, the J end by 5 bases, with 8 bases between. The germline CDR1 and CDR2 sequences are SGHAT and FQNNGV. This CDR3 region has 12 residues. This chain's CDR3 is CASSSHMETQYF. CDR3 nucleotides: TGTGCCAGCAGCTCTCACATGGAGACCCAGTACTTC.

The V gene is TRBV9, the J gene TRBJ1-6, with D uncertain. Trimming pared 0 bases from V and 3 bases from J, leaving 4 bases between. The CDR3 runs to 14 residues. The germline V gene has CDR1 SGDLS and CDR2 YYNGEE. The CDR3, as DNA: TGTGCCAGCAGCGTAGATAGCTATAATTCACCCCTCCACTTT. Its translation is CASSVDSYNSPLHF.

V usage is TRBV10-3 and J usage is TRBJ1-1; TRBD1 agrees at 9 bases. V shed 9 bases and J 11 bases; nucleotides not matched to a gene: 7. The V gene's germline CDR1 is ENHRY and CDR2 SYGVKD. There are 11 residues in the CDR3. The CDR3 DNA is TGTGCCATGGGACAGGGAGTAGTCGCTTTCTTT. Translation gives CAMGQGVVAFF.

The V gene is TRBV11-2, the J gene TRBJ2-1; 9 bases fit TRBD1. CDR3 length equals 17 residues. Germline V CDR1 and CDR2: SGHAT, FQNNGV. The V and J ends lost 6 bases and 1 base, in that order; junction bases with no gene match: 10. The CDR3 spells CASSHHGTGNSYNEQFF. The CDR3 coding sequence is TGTGCCAGCAGTCACCACGGGACAGGGAATTCCTACAATGAGCAGTTCTTC.

The chain has TRBV18 and TRBJ1-1; TRBD1 agrees at 8 bases. V lost 2 bases to trimming and J lost 0 bases; unmatched junction nucleotides: 2. Per the germline V gene, CDR1 is KGHSH and CDR2 is LQKENI. The CDR3 runs 15 residues. The CDR3 coding sequence is TGTGCCAGCTCACCAGGGACAGGAATGAACACTGAAGCTTTCTTT. Its protein product is CASSPGTGMNTEAFF.

This clone was seen a handful of times. This rearrangement joins TRBV3-1 (or the pseudogene TRBV3-2) to TRBJ2-2; D uncertain. V was shortened by 1 base and J by 2 bases, with 2 bases between the two germline ends. The CDR3 is 13 amino acids. Looked up from germline, CDR1 is LGHDT and CDR2 is YNNKEL (reference sequence). The CDR3 DNA is TGTGCCAGCAGCCAAGCTAACACCGGGGAGCTGTTTTTT. As protein: CASSQANTGELFF.

The rearrangement joins TRBV14 to TRBJ1-2, with D uncertain. Between the trimmed V and J ends, which lost 0 bases and 4 bases, there was a span of 9 bases. Germline CDR1 SGHDN, CDR2 FVKESK. The CDR3 has 14 residues. CDR3 nucleotides: TGTGCCAGCAGCCAAGAGAAACAGTCCTATGGCTACACCTTC. Translation: CASSQEKQSYGYTF.

This sequence joins TRBV6-5 and TRBJ1-2; 7 nucleotides align to TRBD1. CDR3 length equals 15 residues. Trimming removed 5 bases from V and 5 bases from J; junction bases left unmatched: 11. Germline CDR1 MNHEY, CDR2 SVGAGI. CDR3 DNA sequence: TGTGCCAGCAGTCCCATCCTCGACAGGGTGTATGGCTACACCTTC. Protein product: CASSPILDRVYGYTF.

The chain recombines TRBV4-1 with TRBJ2-1, with unresolved D. Germline V gene data show CDR1 as MGHRA and CDR2 as YSYEKL. The CDR3 contains 17 residues. Trimming took 2 bases from V and 6 from J, leaving 20 bases between them. CDR3 region: CASSQNRPGLTTNEQFF. CDR3 sequence (DNA): TGCGCCAGCAGCCAAAATAGACCGGGTCTGACCACCAATGAGCAGTTCTTC.

The chain combines TRBV7-2 with TRBJ1-1, with D hard to call. Trimming took off 5 bases at V and 5 bases at J, with 18 bases between the two ends. This CDR3 region has 15 residues. CDR1 and CDR2 (germline): SGHTA, FQGNSA. The CDR3: CASSPREGVGTEAFF. The CDR3 nucleotides read TGTGCCAGCAGCCCTCGGGAGGGAGTAGGTACTGAAGCTTTCTTT. Variable domain in full (rest from reference TRBV7-2 and TRBJ1-1): GAGVSQSPSNKVTEKGKDVELRCDPISGHTALYWYRQSLGQGLEFLIYFQGNSAPDKSGLPSDRFSAERTGGSVSTLTIQRTQQEDSAVYLCASSPREGVGTEAFFGQGTRLTVV.

V and J are TRBV27 and TRBJ2-7, with 7 bases identical to TRBD1. Losses at the gene ends were 6 bases for V and 3 bases for J; bases not matched to a gene: 11. Germline V gene sequence: CDR1 MNHEY, CDR2 SMNVEV (reference sequence). This CDR3 comprises 15 residues. CDR3 sequence reads: CASSTRTGPLYEQYF. The CDR3, as DNA: TGTGCCAGCAGCACCCGGACAGGACCCCTCTACGAGCAGTACTTC.

The J gene is TRBJ2-1, the V gene TRBV11-3; 8 nucleotides line up with TRBD2. Per germline, CDR1 SGHNT and CDR2 YENEEA. This CDR3 is 15 amino acids long. V lost 0 bases, J lost 7 bases, and 5 bases stayed unmatched. This chain's CDR3 is CASSLEGLAGNEQFF. Written as DNA, the CDR3 is TGTGCCAGCAGCTTAGAAGGACTAGCCGGGAATGAGCAGTTCTTC.

The rearrangement links TRBV5-4 to TRBJ2-1; 8 bases align to TRBD1. CDR1 is SGHNT and CDR2 is YYREEE in the germline V gene (reference sequence). There are 15 residues in the CDR3. V was clipped by 4 bases and J by 1 base; unmatched bases: 4. CDR3 amino acids: CASSPGGMSYNEQFF. CDR3 DNA: TGTGCCAGCAGCCCAGGGGGCATGTCCTACAATGAGCAGTTCTTC.

In its sample, this clone was seen a few times. The chain carries TRBV19 and TRBJ2-7, with D uncertain. The germline V gene has CDR1 LNHDA and CDR2 SQIVND (reference sequence). This CDR3 is built from 14 residues. V shed 2 bases and J shed 3 bases, with 11 bases lying between them. The CDR3: CASSIYPGGYEQYF. CDR3 DNA sequence: TGTGCCAGTAGTATATACCCCGGCGGCTACGAGCAGTACTTC.

The V gene is TRBV3-1 (or the pseudogene TRBV3-2), the J gene TRBJ1-5; no clear D gene. CDR1 and CDR2 from the germline V gene are LGHDT and YNNKEL (reference sequence). CDR3 size: 14 residues. The V end was cut by 2 bases, the J end by 0 bases, with 5 bases between. In DNA, the CDR3 is TGTGCCAGCAGCCAAATTAATAGCAATCAGCCCCAGCATTTT. It codes for CASSQINSNQPQHF.

For the CDR3, the DNA is TGTGCCAGCAGCCATGAAACGGACACCCTGAACACTGAAGCTTTCTTT. The encoded protein is CASSHETDTLNTEAFF. This chain uses TRBV3-1 (or the pseudogene TRBV3-2) with TRBJ1-1; D is perhaps TRBD1 (5 bases). Trimming cost V 3 bases and J 0 bases, with 14 bases left between them. CDR3 size: 16 residues. Germline CDR1 is LGHDT and CDR2 is YNNKEL (reference sequence).

The chain has TRBV6-5 and TRBJ2-1; tentative D call: TRBD2 (5 bases). The germline V gene has CDR1 MNHEY and CDR2 SVGAGI. This CDR3 is built from 14 residues. V was clipped by 6 bases and J by 0 bases, with 9 bases between them. The CDR3 loop is CASRDWSSYNEQFF. DNA of the CDR3: TGTGCCAGCAGGGACTGGAGCTCCTACAATGAGCAGTTCTTC.

The chain has TRBV28 and TRBJ1-2, with a possible D match to TRBD1 (5 bases). CDR3 length: 13 amino acids. Per the germline V gene, CDR1 is MDHEN and CDR2 is SYDVKM. Between the trimmed V and J ends, which lost 6 bases and 4 bases, there was a span of 12 bases. The CDR3 nucleotides are TGTGCCAGCAGCCCCGGGGGAGGCTATGGCTACACCTTC. It specifies CASSPGGGYGYTF.